This TCR beta chain originates from a study of beta chain features in type 1 diabetes. Concerning this clone itself: The antigen is unknown.

Findings of the study overall: Researchers reported that naive, central memory and Treg TCRB repertoires appeared more similar in patients than in healthy donors.

Every bit of the isolated RNA underwent reverse transcription, so sequencing read expressed TCRB transcripts. The assay was immunoSEQ multiplex PCR, and TCRdb's table has in-frame clones only and misses some. Of hundreds of thousands of clones in the sample, 68% were seen once. The CDR3 contains 14 residues. Germline-derived CDR1 and CDR2 are SEHNR and FQNEAQ (reference sequence). With V trimmed by 5 bases and J by 3 bases, 3 bases remained unmatched. The sample consisted of naive CD4+ T cells from blood. The sequence was collected from a man aged 30-40 years in good health. V gene TRBV7-9 combines with J gene TRBJ2-3, with 9 positions matching TRBD1. As DNA, the CDR3 is TGTGCCAGCAGCGGGGACAGGGCGACAGATACGCAGTATTTT. This gives the protein CASSGDRATDTQYF.